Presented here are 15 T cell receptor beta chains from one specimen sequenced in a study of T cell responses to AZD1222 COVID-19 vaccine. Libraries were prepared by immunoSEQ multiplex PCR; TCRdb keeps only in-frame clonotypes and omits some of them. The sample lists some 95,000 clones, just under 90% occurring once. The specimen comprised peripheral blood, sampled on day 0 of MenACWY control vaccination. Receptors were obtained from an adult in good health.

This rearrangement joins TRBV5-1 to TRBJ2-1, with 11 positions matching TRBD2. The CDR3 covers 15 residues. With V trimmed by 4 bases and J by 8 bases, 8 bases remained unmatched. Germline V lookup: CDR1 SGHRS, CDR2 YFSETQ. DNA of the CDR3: TGCGCCAGCAGCCCGACTAGCGGGACGATTTATGAGCAGTTCTTC. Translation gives CASSPTSGTIYEQFF.

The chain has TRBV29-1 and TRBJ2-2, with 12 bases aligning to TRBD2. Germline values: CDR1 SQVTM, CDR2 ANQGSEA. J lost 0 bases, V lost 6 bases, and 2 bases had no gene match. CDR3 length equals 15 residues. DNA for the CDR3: TGCAGCGTGACTAGCGGGGGTACGAACACCGGGGAGCTGTTTTTT. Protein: CSVTSGGTNTGELFF.

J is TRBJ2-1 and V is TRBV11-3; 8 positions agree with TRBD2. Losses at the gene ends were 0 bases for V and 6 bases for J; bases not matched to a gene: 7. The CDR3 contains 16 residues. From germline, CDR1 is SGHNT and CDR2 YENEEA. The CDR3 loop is CASSLEGHGGGNEQFF. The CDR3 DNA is TGTGCCAGCAGCTTAGAGGGTCACGGGGGGGGCAATGAGCAGTTCTTC.

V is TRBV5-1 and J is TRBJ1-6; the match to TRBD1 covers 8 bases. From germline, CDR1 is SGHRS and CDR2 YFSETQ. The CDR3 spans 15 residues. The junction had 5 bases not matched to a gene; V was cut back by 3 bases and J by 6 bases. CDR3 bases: TGCGCCAGCAGCTCGCTTCAGGGGGCTAATTCACCCCTCCACTTT. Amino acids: CASSSLQGANSPLHF. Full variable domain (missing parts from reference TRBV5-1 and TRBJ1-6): KAGVTQTPRYLIKTRGQQVTLSCSPISGHRSVSWYQQTPGQGLQFLFEYFSETQRNKGNFPGRFSGRQFSNSRSEMNVSTLELGDSALYLCASSSLQGANSPLHFGNGTRLTVT.

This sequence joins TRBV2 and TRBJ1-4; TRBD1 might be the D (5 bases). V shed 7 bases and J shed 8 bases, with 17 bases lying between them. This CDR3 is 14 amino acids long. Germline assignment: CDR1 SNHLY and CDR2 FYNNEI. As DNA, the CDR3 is TGTGCCAGCAATTTTGCCACCTGGGACGAAAAACTGTTTTTT. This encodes CASNFATWDEKLFF.

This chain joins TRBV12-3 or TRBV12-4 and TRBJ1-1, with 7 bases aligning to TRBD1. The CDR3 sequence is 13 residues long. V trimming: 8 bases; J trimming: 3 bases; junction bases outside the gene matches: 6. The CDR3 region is CASSYRGDTEAFF. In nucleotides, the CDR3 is TGTGCCAGCTCATACAGGGGTGACACTGAAGCTTTCTTT.

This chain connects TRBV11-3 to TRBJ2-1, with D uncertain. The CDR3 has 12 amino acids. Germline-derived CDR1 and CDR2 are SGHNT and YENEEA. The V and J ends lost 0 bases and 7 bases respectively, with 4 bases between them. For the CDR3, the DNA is TGTGCCAGCAGCTTAGAAGGAAATGAGCAGTTCTTC. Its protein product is CASSLEGNEQFF.

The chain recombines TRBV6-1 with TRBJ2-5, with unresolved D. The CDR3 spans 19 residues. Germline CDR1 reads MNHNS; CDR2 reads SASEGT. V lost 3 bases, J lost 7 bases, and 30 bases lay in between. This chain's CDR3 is CASSDPLSTELVGSRTQYF. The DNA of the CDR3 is TGTGCCAGCAGTGACCCGCTGAGTACGGAGCTAGTGGGATCAAGGACCCAGTACTTC.

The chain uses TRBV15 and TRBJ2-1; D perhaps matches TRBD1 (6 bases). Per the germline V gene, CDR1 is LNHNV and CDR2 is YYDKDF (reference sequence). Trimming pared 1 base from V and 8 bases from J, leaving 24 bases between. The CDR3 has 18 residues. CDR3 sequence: CATSRVGVGQGPLDEQFF. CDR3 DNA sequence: TGTGCCACCAGCAGAGTCGGAGTTGGGCAGGGGCCTTTGGATGAGCAGTTCTTC.

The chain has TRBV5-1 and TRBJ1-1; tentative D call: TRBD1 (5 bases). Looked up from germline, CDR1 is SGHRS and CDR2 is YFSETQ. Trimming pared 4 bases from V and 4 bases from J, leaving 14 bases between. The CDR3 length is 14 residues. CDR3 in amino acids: CASSVEGASTEAFF. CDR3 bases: TGCGCCAGCAGCGTCGAAGGGGCTAGCACTGAAGCTTTCTTT. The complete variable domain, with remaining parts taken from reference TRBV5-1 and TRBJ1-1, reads KAGVTQTPRYLIKTRGQQVTLSCSPISGHRSVSWYQQTPGQGLQFLFEYFSETQRNKGNFPGRFSGRQFSNSRSEMNVSTLELGDSALYLCASSVEGASTEAFFGQGTRLTVV.

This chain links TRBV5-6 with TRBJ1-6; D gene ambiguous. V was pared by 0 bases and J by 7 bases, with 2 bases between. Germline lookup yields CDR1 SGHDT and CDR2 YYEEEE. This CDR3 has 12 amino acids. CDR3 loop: CASSLANSPLHF. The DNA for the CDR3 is TGTGCCAGCAGCTTGGCAAATTCACCCCTCCACTTT.

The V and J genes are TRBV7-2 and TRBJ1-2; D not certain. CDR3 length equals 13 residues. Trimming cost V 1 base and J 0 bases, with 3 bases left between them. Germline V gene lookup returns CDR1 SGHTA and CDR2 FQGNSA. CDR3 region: CASSLDANYGYTF. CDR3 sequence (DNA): TGTGCCAGCAGCTTAGACGCTAACTATGGCTACACCTTC.

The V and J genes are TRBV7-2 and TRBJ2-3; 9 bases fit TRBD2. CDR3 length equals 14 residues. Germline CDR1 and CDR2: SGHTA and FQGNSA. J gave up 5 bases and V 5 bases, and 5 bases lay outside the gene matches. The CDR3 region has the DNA TGTGCCAGCAGCAGTAGCGGGGGCGAAGATACGCAGTATTTT. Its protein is CASSSSGGEDTQYF.

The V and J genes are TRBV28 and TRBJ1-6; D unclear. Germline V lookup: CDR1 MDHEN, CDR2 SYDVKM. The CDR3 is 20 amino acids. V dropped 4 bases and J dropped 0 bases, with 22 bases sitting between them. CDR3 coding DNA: TGTGCCAGCAGTTCAGCCTACAAAGGATCACCCAGCTCCTATAATTCACCCCTCCACTTT. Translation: CASSSAYKGSPSSYNSPLHF.

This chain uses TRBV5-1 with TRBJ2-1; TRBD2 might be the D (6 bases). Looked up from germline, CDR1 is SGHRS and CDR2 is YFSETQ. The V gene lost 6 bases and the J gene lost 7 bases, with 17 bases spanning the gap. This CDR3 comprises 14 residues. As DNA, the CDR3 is TGCGCCAGCACCAGGGCGGGATCGGGGAATGAGCAGTTCTTC. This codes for CASTRAGSGNEQFF.